What follows are 21 T cell receptor beta chains derived from one specimen sequenced in a study of T cell responses to AZD1222 COVID-19 vaccine. Repertoires were generated with immunoSEQ multiplex PCR, while TCRdb's copy carries only in-frame clones and drops some. The sample holds about 140,000 clones, about nine tenths seen once. Sequenced material: peripheral blood, taken 28 days after the second AZD1222 dose. The receptors shown here come from an adult who received the AZD1222 COVID-19 vaccine.

V usage is TRBV6-6 and J usage is TRBJ1-5; no reliable D call. Trimming stripped 8 bases from V and 0 bases from J, with 17 bases between. CDR3 length: 16 amino acids. Germline V gives CDR1 MNHNY, CDR2 SVGAGI (reference sequence). For the CDR3, the DNA is TGTGCCAGCCATCTCGGGCTAACCGATAGCAATCAGCCCCAGCATTTT. Translated, it gives CASHLGLTDSNQPQHF.

This chain links TRBV10-3 with TRBJ2-7; maybe TRBD1 (6 bases). Trimming took 0 bases from V and 4 from J, leaving 7 bases between them. The CDR3 covers 13 residues. Germline-derived CDR1 and CDR2 are ENHRY and SYGVKD. The CDR3 reads CAISESGGYEQYF. The CDR3 DNA is TGTGCCATCAGTGAGTCAGGGGGATACGAGCAGTACTTC.

The chain joins TRBV7-8 to TRBJ2-1; D remains ambiguous. V lost 11 bases to trimming and J lost 5 bases, with 10 bases between them. CDR1 is SGHVS and CDR2 is FQNEAQ in the germline V gene. The CDR3 contains 11 residues. CDR3 region: CAYRQNNEQFF. Here the CDR3 DNA reads TGTGCCTATCGCCAGAACAATGAGCAGTTCTTC.

The J gene is TRBJ1-2, the V gene TRBV7-2; no clear D. CDR3 length equals 13 residues. Deletions cut 5 bases from V and 9 bases from J, with 16 bases between. The germline gives CDR1 SGHTA, CDR2 FQGNSA. The CDR3 reads CASSPTPRSRYTF. DNA of the CDR3: TGTGCCAGCAGCCCAACCCCTAGGTCGCGCTACACCTTC.

The rearrangement uses TRBV5-5 and TRBJ1-4, with 7 bases aligning to TRBD1. Germline V gene lookup returns CDR1 SGHKS and CDR2 YYEKEE (reference sequence). This CDR3 has 16 amino acids. J lost 5 bases, V lost 0 bases, and 7 bases had no gene match. The CDR3 here is CASSLGSGQWNEKLFF. In DNA form, the CDR3 reads TGTGCCAGCAGCTTGGGCTCGGGACAGTGGAATGAAAAACTGTTTTTT.

This clone was observed once. This chain connects TRBV14 to TRBJ2-1, with TRBD2 matching over 9 bases. V shed 0 bases, J shed 5 bases, and the junction held 8 bases outside the gene matches. This CDR3 region has 17 residues. Germline CDR1 reads SGHDN; CDR2 reads FVKESK. In DNA form, the CDR3 reads TGTGCCAGCAGCCAAGATGGGGCTAGCGGGGAGGACAATGAGCAGTTCTTC. Protein: CASSQDGASGEDNEQFF. The whole variable domain, filled in from reference TRBV14 and TRBJ2-1, reads EAGVTQFPSHSVIEKGQTVTLRCDPISGHDNLYWYRRVMGKEIKFLLHFVKESKQDESGMPNNRFLAERTGGTYSTLKVQPAELEDSGVYFCASSQDGASGEDNEQFFGPGTRLTVL.

V and J are TRBV3-1 (or the pseudogene TRBV3-2) and TRBJ2-3, with D maybe TRBD1 (5 bases). Germline CDR1 is LGHDT and CDR2 is YNNKEL (reference sequence). The V end lost 4 bases, the J end lost 10 bases, and 18 bases lay between the germline ends. The CDR3 has 14 amino acids. CDR3 DNA: TGTGCCAGCAGCCGGCAAGGGGTCACCTATTCGCAGTATTTT. It encodes CASSRQGVTYSQYF.

The chain has TRBV3-1 (or the pseudogene TRBV3-2) and TRBJ2-5, with D hard to call. This CDR3 has 11 amino acids. Germline CDR1 LGHDT, CDR2 YNNKEL (reference sequence). Deletions cut 4 bases from V and 10 bases from J, with 10 bases between. DNA for the CDR3: TGTGCCAGCAGCCTCCGATTGGGCCAGTACTTC. This translates into CASSLRLGQYF.

The chain uses TRBV3-1 (or the pseudogene TRBV3-2) and TRBJ1-4; 7 bases match TRBD1. This CDR3 is 15 amino acids long. J gave up 7 bases and V 2 bases, and 7 bases lay outside the gene matches. Germline V lookup: CDR1 LGHDT, CDR2 YNNKEL (reference sequence). Here the CDR3 reads CASSQPTGLVEKLFF. CDR3 coding DNA: TGTGCCAGCAGCCAACCGACAGGGTTAGTTGAAAAACTGTTTTTT.

The chain carries TRBV2 and TRBJ1-3; D is uncertain. The CDR3 is 13 residues long. Germline CDR1 and CDR2: SNHLY and FYNNEI. V lost 4 bases and J lost 4, with 8 bases in between. CDR3 amino acids: CASSGSIGNTIYF. As DNA, the CDR3 is TGTGCCAGCAGTGGAAGTATAGGAAACACCATATATTTT. Full variable domain (outside the CDR3, taken from reference TRBV2 and TRBJ1-3): EPEVTQTPSHQVTQMGQEVILRCVPISNHLYFYWYRQILGQKVEFLVSFYNNEISEKSEIFDDQFSVERPDGSNFTLKIRSTKLEDSAMYFCASSGSIGNTIYFGEGSWLTVV.

The table lists this clone with a count of one. The V gene is TRBV5-1, the J gene TRBJ2-5; TRBD2 matches 11 bases. V trimming: 0 bases; J trimming: 3 bases; junction bases outside the gene matches: 10. Germline V gene data show CDR1 as SGHRS and CDR2 as YFSETQ. The CDR3 has 18 residues. For the CDR3, the DNA is TGCGCCAGCAGCTTGGGCCCCACCGGGACTAGCGGAGAAGAGACCCAGTACTTC. Amino acids: CASSLGPTGTSGEETQYF.

CDR3: CASSLFGTLSYEQYF. CDR3 in DNA: TGTGCCAGCAGTTTATTTGGGACACTCTCCTACGAGCAGTACTTC. The genes are TRBV28 and TRBJ2-7; possibly TRBD1 for D (6 bases). CDR1 is MDHEN, CDR2 SYDVKM, per germline. Trimming stripped 1 base from V and 0 bases from J, with 10 bases between. The CDR3 runs 15 residues.

The chain has TRBV3-1 (or the pseudogene TRBV3-2) and TRBJ2-1, with a possible D match to TRBD1 (5 bases). Trimming stripped 0 bases from V and 6 bases from J, with 9 bases between. This CDR3 is 14 amino acids long. Per the germline V gene, CDR1 is LGHDT and CDR2 is YNNKEL (reference sequence). The CDR3 region is CASSQDPGSNEQFF. In DNA form, the CDR3 reads TGTGCCAGCAGCCAAGACCCAGGGTCCAATGAGCAGTTCTTC.

The CDR3 nucleotides read TGTGCCAGCAGTTACGGACTACGAAACACCATATATTTT. It yields the protein CASSYGLRNTIYF. J is TRBJ1-3 and V is TRBV6-5; D unresolved. The length of the CDR3 is 13 residues. Per the germline V gene, CDR1 is MNHEY and CDR2 is SVGAGI. Trimming left V 2 bases short and J 5 bases short, with 7 bases between.

The V call is TRBV3-1 (or the pseudogene TRBV3-2), the J call TRBJ1-2; D possibly corresponds to TRBD1 (5 bases). Trimming stripped 4 bases from V and 8 bases from J, with 8 bases between. Germline V gene sequence: CDR1 LGHDT, CDR2 YNNKEL (reference sequence). There are 11 residues in the CDR3. CDR3 bases: TGTGCCAGCAGCCTTACAGGAGGCTACACCTTC. Its protein is CASSLTGGYTF.

The chain uses TRBV19 and TRBJ2-7; D is unresolved. This CDR3 contains 13 residues. V was trimmed by 1 base and J by 3 bases, leaving 7 bases between them. CDR1 is LNHDA, CDR2 SQIVND, per germline (reference sequence). CDR3 sequence: CASSIAPNYEQYF. CDR3 nucleotide sequence: TGTGCCAGTAGTATAGCCCCCAACTACGAGCAGTACTTC.

The V call is TRBV7-3, the J call TRBJ1-1, with a tentative D call TRBD1 (6 bases). Trimming stripped 1 base from V and 3 bases from J, with 12 bases between. The CDR3 runs 15 residues. Per germline, CDR1 SGHTA and CDR2 FQGTGA. This chain's CDR3 is CASSLNQGMDTEAFF. The DNA for the CDR3 is TGTGCCAGCAGCTTAAATCAGGGGATGGACACTGAAGCTTTCTTT.

This chain links TRBV9 with TRBJ2-3; 9 bases map to TRBD2. V trimming: 1 base; J trimming: 2 bases; junction bases outside the gene matches: 5. The CDR3 is made up of 16 amino acids. CDR1 is SGDLS and CDR2 is YYNGEE in the germline V gene. The CDR3 spells CASSVKAGGPTDTQYF. The CDR3, as DNA: TGTGCCAGCAGCGTAAAAGCGGGAGGTCCCACAGATACGCAGTATTTT.

The chain uses TRBV7-9 and TRBJ1-3; 7 bases map to TRBD1. The germline V gene encodes CDR1 SEHNR and CDR2 FQNEAQ (reference sequence). The CDR3 runs 19 residues. V lost 1 base to trimming and J lost 0 bases; unmatched junction nucleotides: 12. The CDR3: CASSLDHRGGRHSGNTIYF. DNA for the CDR3: TGTGCCAGCAGCTTAGACCACAGGGGTGGTAGACACTCTGGAAACACCATATATTTT.

This clone was detected a few times. This chain joins TRBV3-1 (or the pseudogene TRBV3-2) and TRBJ2-7; the D gene is possibly TRBD1 (5 bases). Germline assignment: CDR1 LGHDT and CDR2 YNNKEL (reference sequence). V was trimmed by 5 bases and J by 0 bases, leaving 20 bases between them. The CDR3 sequence is 17 residues long. CDR3: CASSSHLIAGSSYEQYF. The CDR3 nucleotides are TGTGCCAGCAGCTCACACCTTATCGCAGGGTCCTCCTACGAGCAGTACTTC.

This clone was observed once. The gene calls are TRBV9 and TRBJ1-2; maybe TRBD1 (6 bases). CDR3 length equals 14 residues. V lost 3 bases to trimming and J lost 5 bases, with 14 bases between them. The V gene's germline CDR1 is SGDLS and CDR2 YYNGEE. CDR3 in DNA: TGTGCCAGCAGCGGAAAACAGGGACTTTATGGCTACACCTTC. As protein: CASSGKQGLYGYTF.